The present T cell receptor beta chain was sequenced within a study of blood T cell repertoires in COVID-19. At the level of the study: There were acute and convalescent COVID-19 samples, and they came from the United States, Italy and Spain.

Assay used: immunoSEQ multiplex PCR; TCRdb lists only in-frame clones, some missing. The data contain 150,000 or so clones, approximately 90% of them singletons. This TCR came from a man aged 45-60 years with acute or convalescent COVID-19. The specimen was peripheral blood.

Here the CDR3 DNA reads TGTGCCAGCAGTCCCGGGGGGGCCTATGGCTACACCTTC. Translating gives CASSPGGAYGYTF. J is TRBJ1-2 and V is TRBV6-2 or TRBV6-3; TRBD1 is a possible D gene (6 bases). The CDR3 covers 13 residues. Germline-derived CDR1 and CDR2 are MNHEY and SVGEGT. The germline V and J ends were trimmed by 5 bases and 4 bases, with 11 bases remaining between them.